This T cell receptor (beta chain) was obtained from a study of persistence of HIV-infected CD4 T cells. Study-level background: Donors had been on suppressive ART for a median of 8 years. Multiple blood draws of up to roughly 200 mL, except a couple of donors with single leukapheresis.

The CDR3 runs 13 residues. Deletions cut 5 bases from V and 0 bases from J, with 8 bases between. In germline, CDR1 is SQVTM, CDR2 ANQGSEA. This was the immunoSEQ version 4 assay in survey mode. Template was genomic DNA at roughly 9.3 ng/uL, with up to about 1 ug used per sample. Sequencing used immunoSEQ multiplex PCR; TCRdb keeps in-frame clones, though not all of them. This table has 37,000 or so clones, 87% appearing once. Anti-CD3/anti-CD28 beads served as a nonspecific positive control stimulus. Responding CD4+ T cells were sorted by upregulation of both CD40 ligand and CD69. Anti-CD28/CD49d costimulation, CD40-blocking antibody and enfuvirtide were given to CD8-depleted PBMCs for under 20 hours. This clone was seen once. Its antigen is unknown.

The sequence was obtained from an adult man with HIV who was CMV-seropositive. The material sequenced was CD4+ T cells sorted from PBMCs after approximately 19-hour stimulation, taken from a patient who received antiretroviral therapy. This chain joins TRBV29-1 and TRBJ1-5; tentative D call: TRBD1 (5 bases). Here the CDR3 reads CSVRTGSNQPQHF. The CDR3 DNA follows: TGCAGCGTTCGAACAGGTAGCAATCAGCCCCAGCATTTT.